These 20 T cell receptor beta chains came from one sample sequenced in a study of cytomegalovirus exposure and HLA in healthy donors (dated by TCRdb to about 2017). Libraries were prepared through the immunoSEQ multiplex PCR assay. A mixture of 60 forward primers for TCR Vbeta segments and 13 reverse primers for TCR Jbeta segments was used in the multiplex PCR. This immuneACCESS table, as held by TCRdb, lists in-frame sequences with V and J called but not all clones. Of the missing ones, under half trace to an unresolved V gene in checked studies; the others have no known cause. The sample table shows 95,000 to 120,000 clones, and about 79% are seen once. The ten top clones hold nearly 2.5% of the sample. Material: PBMCs. Receptor source: a woman in her late teens or twenties in good health and CMV-seronegative.

This rearrangement joins TRBV4-1 to TRBJ1-4, with D unclear. CDR3 length: 13 amino acids. V lost 0 bases and J 6 bases, leaving 5 bases between the germline ends. The germline gives CDR1 MGHRA, CDR2 YSYEKL. In DNA form, the CDR3 reads TGCGCCAGCAGCCAAGAGCGCGATGAAAAACTGTTTTTT. This sequence encodes CASSQERDEKLFF.

The rearrangement joins TRBV5-8 to TRBJ2-5; 7 bases line up with TRBD1. The germline CDR1 and CDR2 sequences are SGHTS and YDEGEE. V was clipped by 0 bases and J by 5 bases; unmatched bases: 4. The CDR3 has 14 amino acids. CDR3 nucleotides: TGTGCCAGCAGCTTGGTTGACAGGGTGGAGACCCAGTACTTC. It translates to CASSLVDRVETQYF.

The V and J genes are TRBV14 and TRBJ2-2; a possible D gene is TRBD2 (5 bases). The germline gives CDR1 SGHDN, CDR2 FVKESK. CDR3 length equals 14 residues. Trimming left V 6 bases short and J 3 bases short, with 11 bases between. The DNA of the CDR3 is TGTGCCAGCAGGGAGGTTCTGGACACCGGGGAGCTGTTTTTT. Encoded protein: CASREVLDTGELFF.

V gene TRBV28 combines with J gene TRBJ1-1; possible D gene TRBD1, 5 bases. The V and J ends lost 8 bases and 5 bases respectively, with 18 bases between them. Germline loops: CDR1 MDHEN, CDR2 SYDVKM. The CDR3 has 14 residues. The DNA for the CDR3 is TGTGCCAGCGGGCCGTCGGGGGATTTGACTGAAGCTTTCTTT. It is translated as CASGPSGDLTEAFF.

The chain links TRBV5-6 to TRBJ1-2; 7 positions match TRBD1. V was pared by 4 bases and J by 3 bases, with 6 bases of the junction left unmatched. Germline CDR1 SGHDT, CDR2 YYEEEE. The CDR3 is 14 residues long. The CDR3 DNA sequence: TGTGCCAGCAGCCCGACAGGGTACCACTATGGCTACACCTTC. It translates to CASSPTGYHYGYTF.

This clone came up once. This rearrangement joins TRBV6-5 to TRBJ2-5; TRBD2 agrees at 7 bases. Per the germline V gene, CDR1 is MNHEY and CDR2 is SVGAGI. Trimming cost V 0 bases and J 5 bases; bases outside gene matches: 6. The CDR3 runs 15 residues. The CDR3 reads CASSYSGEGGETQYF. The CDR3 DNA reads TGTGCCAGCAGTTACTCAGGGGAGGGAGGGGAGACCCAGTACTTC.

The chain combines TRBV6-5 with TRBJ1-2; 8 bases match TRBD1. The CDR3 is made up of 14 amino acids. J lost 4 bases, V lost 6 bases, and 7 bases had no gene match. CDR1 is MNHEY, CDR2 SVGAGI, per germline. CDR3 in DNA: TGTGCCAGCAGCACAGACAGGGGCTTCTATGGCTACACCTTC. It specifies CASSTDRGFYGYTF.

This chain joins TRBV30 and TRBJ1-5, with D possibly TRBD1 on 5 matching bases. The length of the CDR3 is 16 residues. Trimming stripped 0 bases from V and 2 bases from J, with 14 bases between. The germline V gene encodes CDR1 GTSNPN and CDR2 SVGIG (reference sequence). The CDR3 nucleotides are TGTGCCTGGAGTGTACTCAAGGGGAAGGGCAATCAGCCCCAGCATTTT. Translating it yields CAWSVLKGKGNQPQHF.

The rearrangement links TRBV20-1 to TRBJ2-1, with D unclear. This CDR3 region has 11 residues. In germline, CDR1 is DFQATT, CDR2 SNEGSKA (reference sequence). With 0 bases removed from V and 8 bases from J, the gap between germline ends came to 5 bases. CDR3 nucleotides: TGCAGTGCTAGAGATCAATATGAGCAGTTCTTC. Residues: CSARDQYEQFF.

The V and J genes are TRBV9 and TRBJ2-7; 7 bases fit TRBD1. Germline-derived CDR1 and CDR2 are SGDLS and YYNGEE. V dropped 0 bases and J dropped 4; count of bases not matched to a gene: 7. The CDR3 length is 15 residues. CDR3 sequence: CASSVAGTDLYEQYF. CDR3 coding DNA: TGTGCCAGCAGCGTAGCAGGGACAGACCTATACGAGCAGTACTTC.

The chain joins TRBV18 to TRBJ1-3, with no clear D. V shed 6 bases and J shed 0 bases, with 9 bases lying between them. Germline loops: CDR1 KGHSH, CDR2 LQKENI. The CDR3 has 14 amino acids. The CDR3 coding sequence is TGTGCCAGCTCCCCGACAAGCTCTGGAAACACCATATATTTT. This translates into CASSPTSSGNTIYF.

The chain carries TRBV6-4 and TRBJ1-2, with a possible D match to TRBD1 (5 bases). CDR3 length: 13 residues. Germline V CDR1 and CDR2: MRHNA, SNTAGT. V was trimmed by 1 base and J by 8 bases, leaving 11 bases between them. This CDR3 reads CASSDWRGEGYTF. CDR3 nucleotide sequence: TGTGCCAGCAGTGACTGGAGGGGAGAAGGCTACACCTTC.

V gene TRBV11-2 combines with J gene TRBJ1-4, with D perhaps matching TRBD1 (5 bases). This CDR3 is built from 16 residues. The ends were cut back, 3 bases at V and 5 bases at J, with 16 bases in the middle. Germline assignment: CDR1 SGHAT and CDR2 FQNNGV. CDR3 sequence reads: CASSLVFPGVNEKLFF. The CDR3 bases are TGTGCCAGCAGCTTGGTTTTCCCGGGGGTGAATGAAAAACTGTTTTTT. Variable domain in full (rest from reference TRBV11-2 and TRBJ1-4): EAGVAQSPRYKIIEKRQSVAFWCNPISGHATLYWYQQILGQGPKLLIQFQNNGVVDDSQLPKDRFSAERLKGVDSTLKIQPAKLEDSAVYLCASSLVFPGVNEKLFFGSGTQLSVL.

As regards this clone: The sample contains more than one DNA sequence encoding this CDR3. The chain has TRBV5-1 and TRBJ2-3, with 8 bases lining up with TRBD2. The CDR3 runs to 15 residues. With 0 bases clipped from V and 3 bases from J, the junction kept 3 bases outside the gene matches. CDR1 is SGHRS and CDR2 is YFSETQ in the germline V gene. The chain's CDR3 is CASSLEGGGTDTQYF. DNA of the CDR3: TGCGCCAGCAGCTTGGAGGGCGGGGGGACAGATACGCAGTATTTT.

The chain is built from TRBV7-2 and TRBJ1-1, with D perhaps TRBD1 (6 bases). V shed 5 bases and J shed 4 bases, with 17 bases lying between them. The CDR3 length is 15 residues. The germline V gene has CDR1 SGHTA and CDR2 FQGNSA. CDR3: CASSLNRGGLTEAFF. The CDR3 nucleotides are TGTGCCAGCAGCCTCAACCGGGGGGGGCTCACTGAAGCTTTCTTT.

The chain combines TRBV5-1 with TRBJ2-3, with D tentatively TRBD1 (5 bases). Trimming cost V 0 bases and J 5 bases, with 10 bases left between them. Germline CDR1 and CDR2: SGHRS and YFSETQ. This CDR3 is built from 14 residues. The CDR3 spells CASSLGQYEDTQYF. CDR3 bases: TGCGCCAGCAGCTTGGGACAGTACGAAGATACGCAGTATTTT.

This clone was observed a few times. The gene calls are TRBV4-2 and TRBJ2-3, with 10 bases lining up with TRBD2. There are 16 residues in the CDR3. The germline CDR1 and CDR2 sequences are LGHNA and YNFKEQ. J gave up 1 base and V 0 bases, and 1 base lay outside the gene matches. DNA of the CDR3: TGTGCCAGCAGCCAAGATCTAGCGGGGGGCACAGATACGCAGTATTTT. The encoded protein is CASSQDLAGGTDTQYF.

The J gene is TRBJ1-1, the V gene TRBV5-1; D remains unclear. V lost 2 bases and J lost 0, with 11 bases in between. The CDR3 loop spans 15 amino acids. The germline V gene encodes CDR1 SGHRS and CDR2 YFSETQ. The CDR3 sequence is CASSLTGNMNTEAFF. The CDR3 bases are TGCGCCAGCAGCTTAACCGGGAACATGAACACTGAAGCTTTCTTT.

The chain is built from TRBV28 and TRBJ2-1; 12 bases agree with TRBD2. This CDR3 is built from 17 residues. V shed 5 bases and J 5 bases; nucleotides not matched to a gene: 10. Per germline, CDR1 MDHEN and CDR2 SYDVKM. The CDR3 is CASSPILAGGTHNEQFF. DNA of the CDR3: TGTGCCAGCAGTCCCATCCTAGCGGGAGGGACCCACAATGAGCAGTTCTTC.

J is TRBJ2-3 and V is TRBV5-1, with D hard to call. The ends were cut back, 2 bases at V and 6 bases at J, with 4 bases in the middle. Germline CDR1 and CDR2: SGHRS and YFSETQ. CDR3 length equals 11 residues. CDR3 nucleotides: TGCGCCAGCAGCTTCGCGGATACGCAGTATTTT. Residues: CASSFADTQYF.